These 14 T cell receptor beta chains were all obtained from the same sample, sequenced in a study of early T cells in non-severe SARS-CoV-2 infection. One entry per CDR3 protein results from TCRdb running MiXCR on the 5' RACE reads. Among more than 50,000 distinct CDR3 sequences, 9.1% were seen once, and the ten largest hold 4.2%. Sequencing was carried out using whole blood. The source is an adult who was a healthcare worker with PCR-confirmed SARS-CoV-2 infection or an uninfected control (not recorded which).

This clonotype was seen at least ten times. The V and J genes are TRBV6-2 or TRBV6-3 and TRBJ2-4, with 8 bases lining up with TRBD2. Germline lookup yields CDR1 MNHEY and CDR2 SVGEGT. The CDR3 has 16 residues. V lost 6 bases and J lost 0; bases outside the gene matches: 7. The CDR3 region is CASSFTSGLAKNIQYF. CDR3 nucleotides: TGTGCCAGCAGCTTTACTAGCGGACTAGCCAAAAACATTCAGTACTTC.

This clonotype has a count of ten or more. The chain is built from TRBV27 and TRBJ1-1; TRBD1 might be the D (5 bases). The germline gives CDR1 MNHEY, CDR2 SMNVEV (reference sequence). This CDR3 has 13 residues. Trimming took 5 bases from V and 1 from J, leaving 8 bases between them. CDR3: CASSVGTNTEAFF. The CDR3 DNA reads TGTGCCAGCAGTGTCGGGACGAACACTGAAGCTTTCTTT.

This clonotype was seen at least ten times. The CDR3 sequence: CASSLARGGSTDTQYF. The CDR3, as DNA: TGTGCCAGCAGCTTAGCGCGGGGCGGTAGCACAGATACGCAGTATTTT. The chain combines TRBV7-9 with TRBJ2-3; D may be TRBD2 (6 bases). The length of the CDR3 is 16 residues. V lost 0 bases to trimming and J lost 0 bases, with 10 bases between them. Germline-derived CDR1 and CDR2 are SEHNR and FQNEAQ (reference sequence).

V usage is TRBV7-9 and J usage is TRBJ2-7; possibly TRBD1 or TRBD2 for D (5 bases each). V lost 4 bases, J lost 6 bases, and 16 bases lay in between. Germline CDR1 is SEHNR and CDR2 is FQNEAQ (reference sequence). The CDR3 covers 14 residues. The CDR3 protein is CASSYGTSTTEQYF. The CDR3 DNA reads TGTGCCAGCAGCTACGGGACGAGCACGACCGAGCAGTACTTC.

This clonotype was counted many times. The rearrangement links TRBV27 to TRBJ1-5; D ambiguous. The CDR3 consists of 12 residues. Germline V lookup: CDR1 MNHEY, CDR2 SMNVEV (reference sequence). The ends were cut back, 4 bases at V and 9 bases at J, with 10 bases in the middle. CDR3 DNA sequence: TGTGCCAGCAGTTCCAATCGGGGGCCCCAGCATTTT. Its protein product is CASSSNRGPQHF.

V is TRBV7-3 and J is TRBJ2-1, with D maybe TRBD2 (6 bases). Trimming took off 5 bases at V and 9 bases at J, with 14 bases between the two ends. CDR1 SGHTA and CDR2 FQGTGA come from the germline V gene. The CDR3 is 13 amino acids. CDR3 region: CASSPSRGGEQFF. In DNA form, the CDR3 reads TGTGCCAGCAGCCCGTCAAGGGGAGGTGAGCAGTTCTTC.

This clonotype was detected many times. V gene TRBV10-2 combines with J gene TRBJ2-1; D might be TRBD2 (5 bases). The CDR3 contains 14 residues. Germline V gives CDR1 WSHSY, CDR2 SAAADI. V was shortened by 2 bases and J by 4 bases, with 9 bases between the two germline ends. The CDR3 loop is CASSEKAEYNEQFF. The CDR3 DNA reads as TGCGCCAGCAGTGAGAAAGCGGAGTACAATGAGCAGTTCTTC.

The gene calls are TRBV15 and TRBJ1-4; the match to TRBD1 covers 8 bases. In germline, CDR1 is LNHNV, CDR2 YYDKDF (reference sequence). J was trimmed by 8 bases and V by 4 bases; bases with no gene match: 21. The CDR3 contains 19 residues. The CDR3 bases are TGTGCCACCAGCAAGGATCGGGGCGGCGGCCAGGGGGCAGGAGAAAAACTGTTTTTT. Translated, it gives CATSKDRGGGQGAGEKLFF.

The chain employs TRBV6-5 and TRBJ2-7; D is unresolved. Per germline, CDR1 MNHEY and CDR2 SVGAGI. The CDR3 consists of 13 residues. Trimming stripped 6 bases from V and 3 bases from J, with 12 bases between. Here the CDR3 DNA reads TGTGCCAGCAGCCCCGTGATGGACTACGAGCAGTACTTC. This gives the protein CASSPVMDYEQYF.

This clonotype occurred many times. The V gene is TRBV2, the J gene TRBJ2-3; 9 bases agree with TRBD2. The V gene end was trimmed by 8 bases and the J gene end by 4 bases; junction bases not matched to a gene: 7. Germline V lookup: CDR1 SNHLY, CDR2 FYNNEI. CDR3 length equals 14 residues. This chain's CDR3 is CASGGLASPDTQYF. Written as DNA, the CDR3 is TGTGCCAGCGGGGGACTAGCTTCCCCAGATACGCAGTATTTT.

This clonotype was found many times. This chain links TRBV5-6 with TRBJ2-5; a possible D gene is TRBD1 (5 bases). The CDR3 loop spans 14 amino acids. Between the trimmed V and J ends, which lost 2 bases and 5 bases, there was a span of 13 bases. Looked up from germline, CDR1 is SGHDT and CDR2 is YYEEEE. CDR3 region: CASSFTRVWETQYF. The CDR3 DNA reads as TGTGCCAGCAGCTTTACCAGGGTTTGGGAGACCCAGTACTTC.

In this sample, this clonotype turned up many times. CDR3 in DNA: TGCGCCAGCAGCCAGTCCCCGGGACAGGGTGTGAACGAGCAGTACTTC. Translation: CASSQSPGQGVNEQYF. The chain carries TRBV4-1 and TRBJ2-7; 9 bases line up with TRBD1. CDR3 length: 16 amino acids. Trimming took 3 bases from V and 5 from J; bases not matched to a gene: 11. The germline CDR1 and CDR2 sequences are MGHRA and YSYEKL.

This clonotype was found a few times. V and J are TRBV20-1 and TRBJ2-7; perhaps TRBD1 as D (6 bases). V was clipped by 6 bases and J by 6 bases, with 12 bases between them. Germline V gene data show CDR1 as DFQATT and CDR2 as SNEGSKA (reference sequence). The CDR3 is made up of 11 amino acids. CDR3 region: CSATDRIEQYF. DNA for the CDR3: TGCAGTGCGACCGACAGGATCGAGCAGTACTTC.

Remarks on this clonotype: At one end, the junction sequence differs from germline, possibly due to a read error. The chain joins TRBV11-2 to TRBJ1-1; no reliable D call. Germline V gives CDR1 SGHAT, CDR2 FQNNGV. The CDR3 extends over 8 amino acids. Here the CDR3 DNA reads TGCCACGGCACTGAAGCTTTCTTT. As protein: CHGTEAFF.